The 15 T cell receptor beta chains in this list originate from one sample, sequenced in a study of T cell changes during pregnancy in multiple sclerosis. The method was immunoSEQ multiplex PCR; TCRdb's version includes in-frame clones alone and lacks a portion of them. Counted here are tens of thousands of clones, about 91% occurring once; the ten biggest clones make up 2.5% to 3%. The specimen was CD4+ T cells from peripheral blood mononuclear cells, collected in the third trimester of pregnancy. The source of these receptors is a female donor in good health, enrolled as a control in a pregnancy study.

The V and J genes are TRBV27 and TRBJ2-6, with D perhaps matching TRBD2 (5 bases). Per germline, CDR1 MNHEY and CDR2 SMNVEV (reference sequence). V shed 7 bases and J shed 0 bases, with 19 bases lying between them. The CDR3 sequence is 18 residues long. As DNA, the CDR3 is TGTGCCAGCACCGGGATCCTGCAGCTGGGCTCTGGGGCCAACGTCCTGACTTTC. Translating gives CASTGILQLGSGANVLTF. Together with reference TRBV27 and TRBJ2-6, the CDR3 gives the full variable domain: EAQVTQNPRYLITVTGKKLTVTCSQNMNHEYMSWYRQDPGLGLRQIYYSMNVEVTDKGDVPEGYKVSRKEKRNFPLILESPSPNQTSLYFCASTGILQLGSGANVLTFGAGSRLTVL.

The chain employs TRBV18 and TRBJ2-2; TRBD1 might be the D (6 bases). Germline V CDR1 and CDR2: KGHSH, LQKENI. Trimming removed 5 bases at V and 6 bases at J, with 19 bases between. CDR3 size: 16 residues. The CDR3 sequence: CASSKLRQEMAGELFF. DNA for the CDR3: TGTGCCAGCTCAAAACTCCGACAGGAGATGGCCGGGGAGCTGTTTTTT. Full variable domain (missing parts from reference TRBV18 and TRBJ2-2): NAGVMQNPRHLVRRRGQEARLRCSPMKGHSHVYWYRQLPEEGLKFMVYLQKENIIDESGMPKERFSAEFPKEGPSILRIQQVVRGDSAAYFCASSKLRQEMAGELFFGEGSRLTVL.

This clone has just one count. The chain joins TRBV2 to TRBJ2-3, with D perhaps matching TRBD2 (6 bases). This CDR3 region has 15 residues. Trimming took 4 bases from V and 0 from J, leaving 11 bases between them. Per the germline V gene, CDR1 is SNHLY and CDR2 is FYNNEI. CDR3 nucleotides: TGTGCCAGCAGTGTGGACTACTCTAGCACAGATACGCAGTATTTT. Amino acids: CASSVDYSSTDTQYF. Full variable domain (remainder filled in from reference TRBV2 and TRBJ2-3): EPEVTQTPSHQVTQMGQEVILRCVPISNHLYFYWYRQILGQKVEFLVSFYNNEISEKSEIFDDQFSVERPDGSNFTLKIRSTKLEDSAMYFCASSVDYSSTDTQYFGPGTRLTVL.

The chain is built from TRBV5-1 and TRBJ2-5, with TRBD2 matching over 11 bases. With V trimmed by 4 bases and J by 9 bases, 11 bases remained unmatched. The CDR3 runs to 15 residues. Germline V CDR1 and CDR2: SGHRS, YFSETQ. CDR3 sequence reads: CASSHGTSGGRPQYF. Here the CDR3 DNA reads TGCGCCAGCAGCCACGGGACTAGCGGCGGGAGGCCCCAGTACTTC. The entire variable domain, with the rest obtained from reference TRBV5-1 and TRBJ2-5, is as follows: KAGVTQTPRYLIKTRGQQVTLSCSPISGHRSVSWYQQTPGQGLQFLFEYFSETQRNKGNFPGRFSGRQFSNSRSEMNVSTLELGDSALYLCASSHGTSGGRPQYFGPGTRLLVL.

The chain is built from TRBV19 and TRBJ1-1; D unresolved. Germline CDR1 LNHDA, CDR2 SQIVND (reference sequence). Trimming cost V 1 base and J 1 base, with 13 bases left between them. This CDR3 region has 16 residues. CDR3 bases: TGTGCCAGTAGTATAGGGGCGGGGTTTGAGAACACTGAAGCTTTCTTT. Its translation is CASSIGAGFENTEAFF.

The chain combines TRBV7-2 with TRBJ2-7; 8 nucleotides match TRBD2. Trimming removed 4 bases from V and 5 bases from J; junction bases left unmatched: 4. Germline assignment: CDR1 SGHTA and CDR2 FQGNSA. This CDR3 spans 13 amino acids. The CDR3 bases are TGTGCCAGCAGCTCGGGGGGGCGCAACGAGCAGTACTTC. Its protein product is CASSSGGRNEQYF. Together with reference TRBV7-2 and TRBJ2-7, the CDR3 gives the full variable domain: GAGVSQSPSNKVTEKGKDVELRCDPISGHTALYWYRQSLGQGLEFLIYFQGNSAPDKSGLPSDRFSAERTGGSVSTLTIQRTQQEDSAVYLCASSSGGRNEQYFGPGTRLTVT.

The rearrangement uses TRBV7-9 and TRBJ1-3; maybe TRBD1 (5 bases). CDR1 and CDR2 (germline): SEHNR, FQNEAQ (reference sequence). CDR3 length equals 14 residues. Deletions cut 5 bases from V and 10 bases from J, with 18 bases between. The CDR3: CASSEVDRGKTIYF. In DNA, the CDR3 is TGTGCCAGCAGCGAAGTGGACCGGGGGAAAACCATATATTTT.

CDR3 nucleotides: TGCGCCAGCAGCACTCGACTAGCGGGAGGTAAAGATACGCAGTATTTT. This encodes CASSTRLAGGKDTQYF. The V gene is TRBV5-1, the J gene TRBJ2-3; 13 positions match TRBD2. Germline V CDR1 and CDR2: SGHRS, YFSETQ. CDR3 length equals 16 residues. V was pared by 4 bases and J by 5 bases, with 7 bases of the junction left unmatched.

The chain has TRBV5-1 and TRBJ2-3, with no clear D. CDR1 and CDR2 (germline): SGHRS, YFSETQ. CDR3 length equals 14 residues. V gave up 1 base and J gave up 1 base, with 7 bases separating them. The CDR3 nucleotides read TGCGCCAGCAGCTTGTCCACAGGCACAGATACGCAGTATTTT. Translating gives CASSLSTGTDTQYF.

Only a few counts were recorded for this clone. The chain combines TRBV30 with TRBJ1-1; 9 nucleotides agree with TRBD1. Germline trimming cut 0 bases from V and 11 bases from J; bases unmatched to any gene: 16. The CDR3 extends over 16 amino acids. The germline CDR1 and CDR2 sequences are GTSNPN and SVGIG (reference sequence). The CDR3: CAWSVPGTGRTLGAFF. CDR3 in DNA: TGTGCCTGGAGTGTACCCGGGACAGGGAGGACCCTTGGGGCTTTCTTT.

DNA of the CDR3: TGTGCCAGCAGCCAAGGACTCAGGACAGGGTCTCAAGAGACCCAGTACTTC. Translating it yields CASSQGLRTGSQETQYF. This chain connects TRBV11-2 to TRBJ2-5; TRBD1 matches 8 bases. V lost 5 bases to trimming and J lost 2 bases; unmatched junction nucleotides: 13. From germline, CDR1 is SGHAT and CDR2 FQNNGV. The CDR3 totals 17 residues. Combining the CDR3 with reference TRBV11-2 and TRBJ2-5 gives the whole variable domain EAGVAQSPRYKIIEKRQSVAFWCNPISGHATLYWYQQILGQGPKLLIQFQNNGVVDDSQLPKDRFSAERLKGVDSTLKIQPAKLEDSAVYLCASSQGLRTGSQETQYFGPGTRLLVL.

CDR3 sequence: CASRARQGIGQPQHF. In DNA form, the CDR3 reads TGTGCCAGCAGGGCAAGACAGGGGATCGGGCAGCCCCAGCATTTT. V and J are TRBV2 and TRBJ1-5; TRBD1 agrees at 8 bases. This CDR3 spans 15 amino acids. The junction had 11 bases not matched to a gene; V was cut back by 6 bases and J by 7 bases. Germline lookup yields CDR1 SNHLY and CDR2 FYNNEI. Filled out from reference TRBV2 and TRBJ1-5, the complete variable domain reads EPEVTQTPSHQVTQMGQEVILRCVPISNHLYFYWYRQILGQKVEFLVSFYNNEISEKSEIFDDQFSVERPDGSNFTLKIRSTKLEDSAMYFCASRARQGIGQPQHFGDGTRLSIL.

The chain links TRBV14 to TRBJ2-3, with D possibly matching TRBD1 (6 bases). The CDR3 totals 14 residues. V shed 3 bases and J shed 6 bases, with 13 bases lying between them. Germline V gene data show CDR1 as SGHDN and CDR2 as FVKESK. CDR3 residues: CASSQQLGGDTQYF. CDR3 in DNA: TGTGCCAGCAGCCAGCAACTAGGGGGTGATACGCAGTATTTT.

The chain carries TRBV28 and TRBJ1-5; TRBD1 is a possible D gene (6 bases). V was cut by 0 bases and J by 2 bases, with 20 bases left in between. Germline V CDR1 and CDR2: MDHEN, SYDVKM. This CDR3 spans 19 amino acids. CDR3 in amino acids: CASSLWRGRGIVGNQPQHF. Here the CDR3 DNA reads TGTGCCAGCAGTTTATGGCGAGGGAGGGGGATCGTGGGCAATCAGCCCCAGCATTTT.

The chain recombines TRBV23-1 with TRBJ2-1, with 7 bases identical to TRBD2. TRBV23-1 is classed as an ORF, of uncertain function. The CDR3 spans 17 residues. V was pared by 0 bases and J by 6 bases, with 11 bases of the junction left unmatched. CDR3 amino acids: CASSQSSGSGEGNEQFF. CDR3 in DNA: TGCGCCAGCAGTCAATCCTCTGGATCGGGGGAGGGCAATGAGCAGTTCTTC.